One TCR beta chain is described in this entry. Its matching antigen is unknown. Sequencing used immunoSEQ multiplex PCR; TCRdb keeps in-frame clones, though not all of them. This repertoire shows tens of thousands of clones, 70% to 90% found once; its top ten account for less than 6%. The sample's time point: baseline, week 1 (first vaccination visit). Treatment meaning: pre-vaccination baseline after standard-of-care therapy. Astrocytomas found in donors were new, WHO grade 3 or 4, IDH1-mutant and ATRX-lost. CDR1 and CDR2 from the germline V gene are SQVTM and ANQGSEA. Trimming cost V 6 bases and J 4 bases; bases outside gene matches: 2. The CDR3 extends over 11 amino acids. These data come from a study of a mutant IDH1 vaccine in newly diagnosed glioma. Study outcomes and limitations: Among patients, roughly 95% showed immune responses induced by the vaccine. It seemed that pseudoprogression was not linked to changes in the top peripheral T cell clonotypes.

Sequencing was performed on PBMCs, taken from a glioma patient treated with radiotherapy, temozolomide or both. V is TRBV29-1 and J is TRBJ2-5; TRBD2 aligns across 7 bases. The receptor's source is a man aged 40-55 years with glioma. The CDR3 DNA sequence: TGCAGCGTGGGGGGGGGAGAGACCCAGTACTTC. Translated, it gives CSVGGGETQYF.